This T cell receptor (beta chain) was sequenced in a study of blood T cell repertoires in COVID-19. Study as a whole: Acute-phase and convalescent COVID-19 samples originated in the United States, Italy and Spain. T cells, B-cell-depleted T cells, or PBMCs provided the cDNA or gDNA that served as material.

In the authors' workflow: It was from reference gene primer amplification that nucleated cell counts were estimated. Sequencing used immunoSEQ multiplex PCR; TCRdb keeps in-frame clones, though not all of them. That table supplies the V and J calls and clone size; D and trimming were determined from the DNA. The table shows around 620,000 clones, with 85% to 90% occurring only once. The CDR3 is 15 amino acids. Trimming removed 0 bases from V and 4 bases from J, with 12 bases in between. CDR1 is SGHNT and CDR2 is YYREEE in the germline V gene (reference sequence). The sample consisted of peripheral blood. This sequence joins TRBV5-4 and TRBJ2-3; a weak D match, TRBD2 (7 bases). This receptor was identified in a young woman with acute or convalescent COVID-19. In nucleotides, the CDR3 is TGTGCCAGCAGCTTGGGGTGGGGGGGCTCAGATACGCAGTATTTT. As protein: CASSLGWGGSDTQYF.